This is a list of T cell receptor beta chains from one sample in a study of vaccination and CD4 T cells after COVID-19. The antigens of these receptors remain unknown. TCRdb re-called the PCR reads with MiXCR, one entry per CDR3 protein. In the table there are about 23,000 distinct CDR3 sequences, about 45% of which are singletons. Sequencing was performed on CD4+ T cells from blood, cultured in vitro, taken about 7 months after SARS-CoV-2 vaccination. The receptors here all came from a human donor who had recovered from COVID-19. CDR3s include the opening cysteine and the closing phenylalanine or tryptophan. D genes are given only for firm matches. Not all rows give a size; the values are once, few, many and, for expanded clones, a class.

d_call j_call clone_size v_call cdr3_aa cdr3_nt
TRBD1 TRBJ1-4 - TRBV20-1 CSARDEDRGNEKLFF TGCAGTGCTAGAGATGAGGACAGGGGGAATGAAAAACTGTTTTTT
- TRBJ2-3 few TRBV7-3 CASSPTVESTDTQYF TGTGCCAGCAGCCCTACAGTCGAATCCACAGATACGCAGTATTTT
- TRBJ1-5 few TRBV7-2 CASSLAREVGQPQHF TGTGCCAGCAGCTTAGCCCGGGAGGTTGGGCAGCCCCAGCATTTT
- TRBJ2-7 few TRBV27 CAKRRLVYEQYF TGTGCCAAACGGCGGTTAGTCTACGAGCAGTACTTC
- TRBJ2-3 - TRBV7-9 CASSLTGSTDTQYF TGTGCCAGCAGCTTAACAGGTAGCACAGATACGCAGTATTTT
- TRBJ2-3 - TRBV6-2/TRBV6-3 CASSGTARYTQYF TGTGCCAGCAGTGGAACGGCCAGGTATACGCAGTATTTT
- TRBJ2-2 - TRBV20-1 CSASTDTGELFF TGCAGTGCTAGCACAGACACCGGGGAGCTGTTTTTT
- TRBJ2-1 - TRBV6-5 CASSYTSGEQFF TGTGCCAGCAGTTACACCTCGGGTGAGCAGTTCTTC
- TRBJ1-5 few TRBV24-1 CATSVGVSNQPQHF TGTGCCACCAGTGTGGGAGTAAGCAATCAGCCCCAGCATTTT
- TRBJ1-6 - TRBV6-2/TRBV6-3 CASSYPGRPHSPLHF TGTGCCAGCAGTTATCCCGGACGGCCACATTCACCCCTCCACTTT
- TRBJ2-3 few TRBV7-9 CASSSERALGDTQYF TGTGCCAGCAGCTCCGAGCGGGCACTGGGTGATACGCAGTATTTT
- TRBJ2-5 - TRBV10-3 CAIRRDGFQETRYF TGTGCCATCAGACGGGACGGCTTCCAAGAGACCCGGTACTTC
- TRBJ1-1 - TRBV15 CATSRGGFFGGMNTEAFF TGTGCCACCAGCAGAGGGGGTTTTTTCGGGGGCATGAACACTGAAGCTTTCTTT
- TRBJ2-2 few TRBV6-5 CASSYRPQELFF TGTGCCAGCAGTTACCGACCTCAGGAGCTGTTTTTT
TRBD2 TRBJ2-3 - TRBV2 CASSTGGGPVSTDTQYF TGTGCCAGCAGTACCGGGGGGGGGCCCGTGAGCACAGATACGCAGTATTTT
TRBD1 TRBJ2-3 - TRBV7-2 CASSYRTGSTDTQYF TGTGCCAGCAGCTACCGGACAGGGAGCACAGATACGCAGTATTTT
- TRBJ2-1 once TRBV27 CASSPRQGSEFF TGTGCCAGCAGTCCCCGCCAGGGGAGCGAGTTCTTC
- TRBJ2-5 - TRBV7-7 CASSLGTAGTQYF TGTGCTAGCAGCTTAGGGACAGCGGGGACCCAGTACTTC
- TRBJ2-5 few TRBV20-1 CSASTGTQRETQYF TGCAGTGCTAGTACCGGGACGCAAAGGGAGACCCAGTACTTC
TRBD2 TRBJ2-3 - TRBV19 CASSIWVLAGGRSTDTQYF TGTGCCAGTAGTATCTGGGTCTTAGCGGGAGGTCGGAGCACAGATACGCAGTATTTT
- TRBJ2-5 few TRBV28 CASSLWGSVETQYF TGTGCCAGCAGTCTGTGGGGCTCGGTGGAGACCCAGTACTTC
TRBD2 TRBJ2-5 once TRBV27 CATRSGTGRETQYF TGTGCCACCAGAAGCGGGACCGGGCGGGAGACCCAGTACTTC
TRBD2 TRBJ2-5 - TRBV7-9 CASRQTGGLVETQYF TGTGCCAGCAGACAAACCGGGGGACTAGTGGAGACCCAGTACTTC
- TRBJ1-1 - TRBV7-8 CASNNGRFRHTEAFF TGTGCCAGCAACAACGGAAGATTCCGGCACACTGAAGCTTTCTTT
TRBD2 TRBJ2-1 - TRBV11-3 CASSEGLAYNEQFF TGTGCCAGCAGCGAAGGACTAGCCTACAATGAGCAGTTCTTC
- TRBJ2-7 - TRBV7-9 CASSLARQGPEQYF TGTGCCAGCAGCTTAGCGCGCCAAGGACCCGAGCAGTACTTC
TRBD1 TRBJ1-2 - TRBV2 CASRASGTGANGYTF TGTGCCAGCAGAGCCTCGGGGACAGGGGCGAATGGCTACACCTTC
- TRBJ1-1 - TRBV6-1 CASRPGQRSNTEAFF TGTGCCAGTCGACCAGGACAGAGATCGAACACTGAAGCTTTCTTT
TRBD1 TRBJ1-2 few TRBV5-4 CASSLGAGQGNYGYTF TGTGCCAGCAGCCTGGGGGCGGGACAGGGTAACTATGGCTACACCTTC
TRBD2 TRBJ2-7 - TRBV15 CATSRQTSGSYEQYF TGTGCCACCAGCAGACAGACTAGCGGGAGTTACGAGCAGTACTTC
- TRBJ2-3 - TRBV19 CASSIVQASGTDTQYF TGTGCCAGTAGTATAGTCCAGGCTAGCGGCACAGATACGCAGTATTTT
- TRBJ2-5 few TRBV20-1 CSARRDNQETQYF TGCAGTGCCAGAAGGGACAACCAAGAGACCCAGTACTTC
- TRBJ2-5 - TRBV15 CATSPGETQYF TGTGCCACCAGCCCTGGGGAGACCCAGTACTTC
TRBD1 TRBJ1-5 few TRBV5-8 CASSDGTANQPQHF TGTGCCAGCAGCGACGGGACAGCTAATCAGCCCCAGCATTTT
TRBD1 TRBJ1-1 few TRBV28 CASRNLGTVNTEAFF TGTGCCAGCAGGAACCTCGGGACAGTTAACACTGAAGCTTTCTTT
- TRBJ1-2 few TRBV28 CASSRRWGDYGYTF TGTGCCAGCAGCCGGCGGTGGGGGGACTATGGCTACACCTTC
- TRBJ1-6 - TRBV7-2 CASSQQGGLLNSPLHF TGTGCCAGCAGCCAACAGGGAGGGCTGCTAAATTCACCCCTCCACTTT
- TRBJ2-5 few TRBV20-1 CSASGGQLTQYF TGCAGTGCTAGCGGGGGGCAATTGACCCAGTACTTC
- TRBJ2-3 few TRBV20-1 CSASLRDASTDTQYF TGCAGTGCTTCCCTGCGGGACGCTTCCACAGATACGCAGTATTTT
TRBD2 TRBJ2-7 - TRBV12-3/TRBV12-4 CASTIVGGSGSGYEQYF TGTGCCAGCACCATCGTGGGGGGTAGCGGGAGCGGCTACGAGCAGTACTTC
TRBD1 TRBJ2-3 - TRBV20-1 CSASPTGDSTDTQYF TGCAGTGCTAGCCCGACAGGGGATAGCACAGATACGCAGTATTTT
- TRBJ1-1 few TRBV20-1 CSVQKNTEAFF TGCAGTGTTCAGAAGAACACTGAAGCTTTCTTT
- TRBJ2-7 - TRBV28 CASTAGGSEQYF TGTGCCAGCACCGCAGGGGGGTCCGAGCAGTACTTC
TRBD1 TRBJ1-5 - TRBV10-3 CAISEYGTGAYSNQPQHF TGTGCCATCAGTGAGTATGGGACAGGGGCTTATAGCAATCAGCCCCAGCATTTT
- TRBJ1-2 - TRBV28 CASSSLWGAYNYGYTF TGTGCCAGCAGTTCGCTGTGGGGGGCCTACAACTATGGCTACACCTTC
- TRBJ2-7 few TRBV20-1 CSASVQRNSYEQYF TGCAGTGCTAGCGTCCAGCGGAACTCCTACGAGCAGTACTTC
TRBD1 TRBJ2-1 - TRBV20-1 CSAREPTGGNNEQFF TGCAGTGCTAGAGAACCGACAGGGGGTAACAATGAGCAGTTCTTC
TRBD1 TRBJ2-7 - TRBV6-1 CASWGQGAIEQYF TGTGCCAGCTGGGGACAGGGGGCTATCGAGCAGTACTTC
- TRBJ1-1 - TRBV7-8 CASSSSRGGANTEAFF TGTGCCAGCAGCTCTAGCAGGGGCGGGGCTAACACTGAAGCTTTCTTT
TRBD2 TRBJ2-1 - TRBV15 CATSLRRGRVYNEQFF TGTGCCACCAGCCTGAGGCGAGGGAGGGTCTACAATGAGCAGTTCTTC